One and the same sample provided the 32 T cell receptor beta chains below, sequenced in a study of OX40 agonist ivuxolimab in advanced cancers. Produced via immunoSEQ multiplex PCR; TCRdb's table is partial and in-frame only. The sample consists of 81,000 or so clones, 85% to 90% of them appearing once. The input for sequencing was CD4+ or CD8+ T cells sorted from blood, taken in a trial of the OX40 agonist ivuxolimab. The receptors here all came from an adult with an advanced solid tumor such as melanoma, head and neck, liver or kidney cancer.

V gene TRBV7-2 combines with J gene TRBJ2-5, with D possibly being TRBD2 (6 bases). The CDR3 is made up of 15 amino acids. The germline V gene encodes CDR1 SGHTA and CDR2 FQGNSA. Trimming stripped 4 bases from V and 2 bases from J, with 14 bases between. The CDR3 DNA reads TGTGCCAGCAGCTCTACTGGACTATCGCAAGAGACCCAGTACTTC. Its translation is CASSSTGLSQETQYF.

The CDR3, as DNA: TGTGCCAGCTCACCCGGTGCTAGCACAGATACGCAGTATTTT. Translating gives CASSPGASTDTQYF. This rearrangement joins TRBV18 to TRBJ2-3, with unresolved D. V lost 3 bases to trimming and J lost 0 bases, with 7 bases between them. Germline V lookup: CDR1 KGHSH, CDR2 LQKENI. This CDR3 is 14 amino acids long.

Only a few counts were recorded for this clone. V usage is TRBV5-6 and J usage is TRBJ2-2, with 9 bases matching TRBD2. Germline trimming cut 4 bases from V and 5 bases from J; bases unmatched to any gene: 9. CDR1 is SGHDT, CDR2 YYEEEE, per germline. The CDR3 length is 16 residues. CDR3 sequence reads: CASSPGGLAGTGELFF. CDR3 DNA: TGTGCCAGCAGCCCGGGGGGGCTAGCGGGGACCGGGGAGCTGTTTTTT.

J is TRBJ2-5 and V is TRBV9; 8 bases align to TRBD2. V lost 3 bases, J lost 6 bases, and 10 bases stayed unmatched. The germline V gene has CDR1 SGDLS and CDR2 YYNGEE. This CDR3 has 15 residues. The CDR3 sequence: CASSGGTRGSQTQYF. CDR3 DNA sequence: TGTGCCAGCAGCGGGGGGACTAGGGGGTCCCAGACCCAGTACTTC.

The J gene is TRBJ2-7, the V gene TRBV5-1, with TRBD2 matching 9 bases. CDR3 length equals 14 residues. Germline values: CDR1 SGHRS, CDR2 YFSETQ. V lost 4 bases to trimming and J lost 2 bases; unmatched junction nucleotides: 4. CDR3 in amino acids: CASSLSGGPYEQYF. CDR3 bases: TGCGCCAGCAGCCTTAGCGGGGGCCCCTACGAGCAGTACTTC.

V and J are TRBV5-1 and TRBJ2-1; weak D call: TRBD1 (6 bases). Germline V gene sequence: CDR1 SGHRS, CDR2 YFSETQ. V was trimmed by 5 bases and J by 5 bases, leaving 14 bases between them. The CDR3 is 14 amino acids. CDR3 amino acids: CASSGGPLNNEQFF. The DNA of the CDR3 is TGCGCCAGCAGTGGGGGCCCCTTAAACAATGAGCAGTTCTTC.

This clone is a singleton in its sample. This chain links TRBV20-1 with TRBJ2-7; possibly TRBD2 for D (5 bases). This CDR3 comprises 11 residues. The germline V gene encodes CDR1 DFQATT and CDR2 SNEGSKA (reference sequence). Written as DNA, the CDR3 is TGCGTGATGAGGGCGGCCTACGAGCAGTACTTC. Its protein is CVMRAAYEQYF.

This clone was recorded once. This sequence joins TRBV5-6 and TRBJ1-1; D unclear. In germline, CDR1 is SGHDT, CDR2 YYEEEE. V was clipped by 0 bases and J by 1 base, with 10 bases between them. CDR3 length: 15 amino acids. The CDR3 DNA reads as TGTGCCAGCAGCTTGGTTTGGCGGCAGAACACTGAAGCTTTCTTT. Translating it yields CASSLVWRQNTEAFF.

This chain uses TRBV5-4 with TRBJ2-3; D is unresolved. The CDR3 sequence is 11 residues long. The V and J ends lost 2 bases and 2 bases respectively, with 0 bases between them. Germline lookup yields CDR1 SGHNT and CDR2 YYREEE (reference sequence). The CDR3 DNA reads as TGTGCCAGCAGCTTCACAGATACGCAGTATTTT. As protein: CASSFTDTQYF.

This chain connects TRBV5-6 to TRBJ2-7; D possibly corresponds to TRBD2 (7 bases). The CDR3 spans 13 residues. Deletions cut 5 bases from V and 5 bases from J, with 14 bases between. Germline CDR1 reads SGHDT; CDR2 reads YYEEEE. CDR3 protein: CASRRGGANEQYF. CDR3 DNA: TGTGCCAGCAGGAGAGGGGGGGCGAACGAGCAGTACTTC.

This chain links TRBV7-7 with TRBJ2-3, with D possibly being TRBD1 or TRBD2 (6 bases each). CDR1 SSHAT and CDR2 FNYEAQ come from the germline V gene (reference sequence). Trimming shortened V by 5 bases and J by 4 bases, and 16 bases separated the two germline ends. The CDR3 length is 15 residues. The CDR3 is CASSQRGGPPDTQYF. The CDR3 DNA follows: TGTGCCAGCAGCCAAAGAGGGGGGCCCCCAGATACGCAGTATTTT.

This sequence joins TRBV7-9 and TRBJ1-1, with TRBD1 matching over 7 bases. The length of the CDR3 is 16 residues. CDR1 is SEHNR, CDR2 FQNEAQ, per germline (reference sequence). Trimming at V came to 7 bases and at J to 6 bases, leaving 17 bases not matched to a gene. The CDR3 DNA sequence: TGTGCCAGCATACGACAGGGCGACCCCGTCTTCGCTGAAGCTTTCTTT. It translates to CASIRQGDPVFAEAFF.

The rearrangement links TRBV4-2 to TRBJ1-4; D perhaps matches TRBD1 (6 bases). The CDR3 sequence is 16 residues long. Trimming stripped 3 bases from V and 1 base from J, with 12 bases between. CDR1 and CDR2 (germline): LGHNA, YNFKEQ. The CDR3 region is CASSQEVGGTNEKLFF. CDR3 nucleotides: TGTGCCAGCAGCCAGGAAGTAGGGGGAACTAATGAAAAACTGTTTTTT.

Here the CDR3 DNA reads TGTGCCAGCAGCTTAAGGGGACAGGGCCCCTACGAGCAGTACTTC. It yields the protein CASSLRGQGPYEQYF. The chain uses TRBV7-8 and TRBJ2-7, with 9 bases lining up with TRBD1. CDR1 and CDR2 (germline): SGHVS, FQNEAQ. The CDR3 is 15 residues long. V dropped 2 bases and J dropped 2; count of bases not matched to a gene: 4.

V gene TRBV5-1 combines with J gene TRBJ2-2; D remains ambiguous. The V end lost 0 bases, the J end lost 6 bases, and 9 bases lay between the germline ends. Germline CDR1 SGHRS, CDR2 YFSETQ. CDR3 size: 14 residues. The chain's CDR3 is CASSLAGRAGELFF. CDR3 DNA: TGCGCCAGCAGCTTGGCCGGTCGCGCCGGGGAGCTGTTTTTT.

The chain combines TRBV11-2 with TRBJ1-4, with TRBD1 identical over 7 bases. The trim removed 4 bases at V and 6 bases at J, leaving 5 bases unmatched. Germline CDR1 is SGHAT and CDR2 is FQNNGV. The CDR3 runs to 14 residues. The CDR3 coding sequence is TGTGCCAGCAGCTCGGACAGGCCGTATGAAAAACTGTTTTTT. The encoded protein is CASSSDRPYEKLFF.

The V gene is TRBV19, the J gene TRBJ2-7, with 7 bases identical to TRBD1. Germline-derived CDR1 and CDR2 are LNHDA and SQIVND (reference sequence). Trimming removed 4 bases from V and 3 bases from J; junction bases left unmatched: 6. The CDR3 extends over 14 amino acids. The CDR3 region is CASSSDRAGYEQYF. CDR3 sequence (DNA): TGTGCCAGTAGTAGCGACAGGGCCGGCTACGAGCAGTACTTC.

This clone has just one count. V is TRBV14 and J is TRBJ1-1; maybe TRBD1 (5 bases). The germline V gene has CDR1 SGHDN and CDR2 FVKESK. Between the trimmed V and J ends, which lost 4 bases and 5 bases, there was a span of 11 bases. The CDR3 is made up of 13 amino acids. The CDR3 DNA reads TGTGCCAGCAGCCTACAGGACGGGACTGAAGCTTTCTTT. Residues: CASSLQDGTEAFF.

V and J are TRBV19 and TRBJ1-1; tentatively, D is TRBD1 (6 bases). Germline CDR1 LNHDA, CDR2 SQIVND (reference sequence). Trimming removed 6 bases from V and 0 bases from J, with 14 bases in between. This CDR3 is built from 15 residues. The CDR3 DNA sequence: TGTGCCAGTAGCCAGGGGAACTTAATGAACACTGAAGCTTTCTTT. Amino acids: CASSQGNLMNTEAFF.

This chain connects TRBV5-1 to TRBJ1-5, with a possible D match to TRBD1 (5 bases). Trimming removed 3 bases at V and 6 bases at J, with 10 bases between. Germline CDR1 reads SGHRS; CDR2 reads YFSETQ. This CDR3 has 13 amino acids. The CDR3 DNA sequence: TGCGCCAGCAGCTCCTTGGGGGGTCAGCCCCAGCATTTT. It codes for CASSSLGGQPQHF.

The sample holds a few counts of this clone. The chain links TRBV11-1 to TRBJ2-7; D remains ambiguous. CDR1 and CDR2 from the germline V gene are SGHAT and FQDESV (reference sequence). V lost 1 base to trimming and J lost 0 bases, with 10 bases between them. CDR3 length: 15 amino acids. The DNA of the CDR3 is TGTGCCAGCAGCTTAGTTTTCACGGGCTCCTACGAGCAGTACTTC. Its protein is CASSLVFTGSYEQYF.

V is TRBV29-1 and J is TRBJ2-5; TRBD2 might be the D (5 bases). Germline V CDR1 and CDR2: SQVTM, ANQGSEA. Trimming took 4 bases from V and 5 from J, leaving 11 bases between them. This CDR3 contains 12 residues. The CDR3, as DNA: TGCAGCGTTGTCCGGGGAAAGGAGACCCAGTACTTC. It codes for CSVVRGKETQYF.

The chain uses TRBV6-4 and TRBJ2-6; no firm D call. Germline assignment: CDR1 MRHNA and CDR2 SNTAGT. V gave up 5 bases and J gave up 0 bases, with 5 bases separating them. This CDR3 has 14 residues. The CDR3 bases are TGTGCCAGCAGTCGGAGCTCTGGGGCCAACGTCCTGACTTTC. Its protein product is CASSRSSGANVLTF.

J is TRBJ1-1 and V is TRBV6-1; D possibly corresponds to TRBD1 (5 bases). This CDR3 is built from 14 residues. V lost 0 bases and J 4 bases, leaving 9 bases between the germline ends. Germline V gives CDR1 MNHNS, CDR2 SASEGT. CDR3 in DNA: TGTGCCAGCAGTGAAGCAGACAGTTCCACTGAAGCTTTCTTT. This codes for CASSEADSSTEAFF.

J is TRBJ2-7 and V is TRBV19; TRBD1 agrees at 7 bases. The CDR3 has 13 amino acids. CDR1 is LNHDA, CDR2 SQIVND, per germline (reference sequence). J lost 2 bases, V lost 8 bases, and 6 bases had no gene match. CDR3 nucleotides: TGTGCCAGTCGAAGGGGGCCAGCCTACGAGCAGTACTTC. It is translated as CASRRGPAYEQYF. The whole variable domain, filled in from reference TRBV19 and TRBJ2-7, reads DGGITQSPKYLFRKEGQNVTLSCEQNLNHDAMYWYRQDPGQGLRLIYYSQIVNDFQKGDIAEGYSVSREKKESFPLTVTSAQKNPTAFYLCASRRGPAYEQYFGPGTRLTVT.

This sequence joins TRBV7-9 and TRBJ2-5, with TRBD2 matching 9 bases. Losses at the gene ends were 4 bases for V and 5 bases for J; bases not matched to a gene: 2. This CDR3 is built from 13 residues. Germline loops: CDR1 SEHNR, CDR2 FQNEAQ (reference sequence). The CDR3, as DNA: TGTGCCAGCAGCTCCGGACTAGCGGAGACCCAGTACTTC. Encoded protein: CASSSGLAETQYF.

The chain joins TRBV7-2 to TRBJ1-5, with D uncertain. The germline V and J ends were trimmed by 7 bases and 5 bases, with 15 bases remaining between them. Germline V gene sequence: CDR1 SGHTA, CDR2 FQGNSA. This CDR3 comprises 14 residues. The CDR3 nucleotides are TGTGCCAGCACCGGAGCCCGGGTGGATCAGCCCCAGCATTTT. Translated, it gives CASTGARVDQPQHF.

The chain carries TRBV6-1 and TRBJ2-7, with D uncertain. Germline V gives CDR1 MNHNS, CDR2 SASEGT. The CDR3 loop spans 13 amino acids. Trimming shortened V by 7 bases and J by 4 bases, and 14 bases separated the two germline ends. The chain's CDR3 is CASKLFSDYEQYF. The CDR3 coding sequence is TGTGCCAGCAAGTTGTTCTCCGATTACGAGCAGTACTTC.

The rearrangement joins TRBV6-6 to TRBJ2-1; unclear D gene. Between the trimmed V and J ends, which lost 2 bases and 7 bases, there was a span of 6 bases. Per the germline V gene, CDR1 is MNHNY and CDR2 is SVGAGI (reference sequence). This CDR3 is 12 amino acids long. The CDR3 DNA sequence: TGTGCCAGCAGTTACGCTCAGAATGAGCAGTTCTTC. Its translation: CASSYAQNEQFF.

The chain uses TRBV5-6 and TRBJ1-5; TRBD1 agrees at 7 bases. Germline V gene sequence: CDR1 SGHDT, CDR2 YYEEEE. CDR3 length: 15 residues. Trimming at V came to 3 bases and at J to 6 bases, leaving 9 bases not matched to a gene. CDR3: CASSSGQVGFQPQHF. CDR3 DNA: TGTGCCAGCAGCTCCGGACAGGTTGGTTTTCAGCCCCAGCATTTT.

The chain employs TRBV5-1 and TRBJ2-7, with D perhaps matching TRBD2 (6 bases). V lost 4 bases and J lost 2, with 16 bases in between. The CDR3 spans 15 residues. Germline V gene data show CDR1 as SGHRS and CDR2 as YFSETQ. The CDR3 DNA follows: TGCGCCAGCAGCGTTACGGGACTCGCTACCTACGAGCAGTACTTC. It codes for CASSVTGLATYEQYF.

This clone has a handful of counts. The chain carries TRBV6-6 and TRBJ1-1, with D uncertain. V lost 10 bases, J lost 5 bases, and 14 bases lay in between. The CDR3 length is 12 residues. Germline V gene sequence: CDR1 MNHNY, CDR2 SVGAGI (reference sequence). CDR3: CATVGGGTEAFF. Here the CDR3 DNA reads TGTGCCACCGTCGGTGGTGGGACTGAAGCTTTCTTT.